This TCR beta chain was sequenced in a study of graft-versus-host responses after intestinal transplantation. Study summary: Every recipient had anti-thymocyte globulin induction and about three years of tacrolimus plus steroids. Study findings and constraints: Individuals carrying graft-donor T cell macrochimerism showed high graft-versus-host to host-versus-graft clonal ratios in allografts.

Here immunoSEQ multiplex PCR was the method, and the copy in TCRdb shows in-frame clones only, minus some. The table shows 37,000 or so clones, with roughly 89% occurring only once. As regards this clone: Its target is not known.

Material: PBMCs, obtained almost 320 days after intestinal transplant. This TCR was recovered from a human patient who received an intestinal transplant, so some T cells may come from the graft donor.

CDR3 in amino acids: CASSHPGGAYEQYF. In DNA, the CDR3 is TGTGCCAGCAGCCATCCTGGGGGGGCCTACGAGCAGTACTTC. V usage is TRBV5-4 and J usage is TRBJ2-7; 7 bases match TRBD2. The CDR3 extends over 14 amino acids. Germline trimming cut 4 bases from V and 2 bases from J; bases unmatched to any gene: 6. Germline lookup yields CDR1 SGHNT and CDR2 YYREEE (reference sequence).